This is a list of T cell receptor beta chains from one sample in a study of early T cells in non-severe SARS-CoV-2 infection. One entry per CDR3 protein, called by TCRdb with MiXCR from the 5' RACE reads. The data show more than 50,000 distinct CDR3 sequences, with 9% to 15% seen just once and about 2.5% held by the top ten. The specimen comprised whole blood, sampled at baseline. These receptors were taken from an adult who was a healthcare worker with PCR-confirmed SARS-CoV-2 infection or an uninfected control (not recorded which). The CDR3 runs from the conserved cysteine through the conserved F or W. A D gene is named only where the DNA matches it firmly. Clone size is given for some rows only: seen once, a few or many times, or a class if the clone is expanded.

v_gene: TRBV20-1; d_gene: NA; len: 14; j_gene: TRBJ2-7; abundance: many; CDR3aa: CSAPLALFSYEQYF; CDR3nt: TGCAGTGCCCCCCTAGCGTTGTTCTCCTACGAGCAGTACTTC
v_gene: TRBV28; d_gene: NA; len: 14; j_gene: TRBJ1-1; abundance: few; CDR3aa: CASSFGGEVTEAFF; CDR3nt: TGTGCCAGCAGTTTCGGGGGGGAGGTAACTGAAGCTTTCTTT
v_gene: TRBV5-1; d_gene: TRBD2; len: 16; j_gene: TRBJ2-3; abundance: NA; CDR3aa: CASSGTIAGGTDTQYF; CDR3nt: TGCGCCAGCAGCGGTACTATAGCGGGAGGTACGGATACGCAGTATTTT
v_gene: TRBV28; d_gene: NA; len: 15; j_gene: TRBJ2-2; abundance: NA; CDR3aa: CASSYRLLNTGELFF; CDR3nt: TGTGCCAGCAGTTATAGACTCCTAAACACCGGGGAGCTGTTTTTT
v_gene: TRBV4-1; d_gene: NA; len: 16; j_gene: TRBJ2-2; abundance: few; CDR3aa: CASSRGLLANTGELFF; CDR3nt: TGCGCCAGCAGCAGAGGGCTTCTCGCGAACACCGGGGAGCTGTTTTTT
v_gene: TRBV29-1; d_gene: NA; len: 11; j_gene: TRBJ1-3; abundance: many; CDR3aa: CSVWAGNTIYF; CDR3nt: TGCAGCGTGTGGGCTGGAAACACCATATATTTT
v_gene: TRBV11-3; d_gene: TRBD1; len: 15; j_gene: TRBJ2-1; abundance: few; CDR3aa: CASSLEDRGYNEQFF; CDR3nt: TGTGCCAGCAGCTTAGAGGACAGGGGTTACAATGAGCAGTTCTTC
v_gene: TRBV5-1; d_gene: NA; len: 14; j_gene: TRBJ2-4; abundance: many; CDR3aa: CASSADSPANIQYF; CDR3nt: TGCGCCAGCAGCGCGGACAGTCCGGCAAACATTCAGTACTTC
v_gene: TRBV24-1; d_gene: TRBD1; len: 15; j_gene: TRBJ2-3; abundance: NA; CDR3aa: CATSDGGQGTDTQYF; CDR3nt: TGTGCCACCAGTGACGGCGGACAGGGCACAGATACGCAGTATTTT
v_gene: TRBV6-1; d_gene: NA; len: 12; j_gene: TRBJ1-3; abundance: NA; CDR3aa: CAIRNSGNTIYF; CDR3nt: TGTGCCATCCGGAACAGCGGAAACACCATATATTTT
v_gene: TRBV29-1; d_gene: NA; len: 12; j_gene: TRBJ2-4; abundance: few; CDR3aa: CSVMKGPHIQYF; CDR3nt: TGCAGCGTTATGAAGGGTCCGCACATTCAGTACTTC
v_gene: TRBV12-3/TRBV12-4; d_gene: NA; len: 15; j_gene: TRBJ2-1; abundance: medium-sized; CDR3aa: CASSFGTVLWNEQFF; CDR3nt: TGTGCCAGCAGTTTTGGGACCGTTTTATGGAATGAGCAGTTCTTC
v_gene: TRBV24-1; d_gene: NA; len: 13; j_gene: TRBJ2-1; abundance: NA; CDR3aa: CATSSWSLNEQFF; CDR3nt: TGTGCCACCAGTAGTTGGTCACTCAATGAGCAGTTCTTC
v_gene: TRBV7-8; d_gene: NA; len: 15; j_gene: TRBJ2-7; abundance: few; CDR3aa: CASSLERRGRPEQYF; CDR3nt: TGTGCCAGCAGCTTAGAACGCCGTGGGCGGCCCGAGCAGTACTTC
v_gene: TRBV9; d_gene: NA; len: 12; j_gene: TRBJ2-2; abundance: many; CDR3aa: CASSVAGGELFF; CDR3nt: TGTGCCAGCAGCGTAGCGGGCGGGGAGCTGTTTTTT
v_gene: TRBV4-3; d_gene: NA; len: 17; j_gene: TRBJ2-1; abundance: few; CDR3aa: CASSQDIRRDFFTEQFF; CDR3nt: TGCGCCAGCAGCCAAGATATTAGGCGGGACTTCTTTACTGAGCAGTTCTTC
v_gene: TRBV29-1; d_gene: TRBD2; len: 15; j_gene: TRBJ2-1; abundance: few; CDR3aa: CSVVSGSVIGNEQFF; CDR3nt: TGCAGCGTTGTTAGCGGGAGTGTGATTGGGAATGAGCAGTTCTTC
v_gene: TRBV19; d_gene: NA; len: 11; j_gene: TRBJ2-1; abundance: medium-sized; CDR3aa: CASTDSNEQFF; CDR3nt: TGTGCCAGTACGGACTCGAATGAGCAGTTCTTC
v_gene: TRBV6-1; d_gene: TRBD1; len: 14; j_gene: TRBJ1-5; abundance: NA; CDR3aa: CASSVDRVGQPQHF; CDR3nt: TGTGCCAGCAGTGTCGACAGGGTAGGTCAGCCCCAGCATTTT
v_gene: TRBV6-2/TRBV6-3; d_gene: NA; len: 18; j_gene: TRBJ2-7; abundance: few; CDR3aa: CASSYHRSRQRETYEQYF; CDR3nt: TGTGCCAGCAGTTACCACAGATCAAGACAGCGAGAAACTTACGAGCAGTACTTC
v_gene: TRBV7-3; d_gene: TRBD2; len: 15; j_gene: TRBJ2-1; abundance: many; CDR3aa: CASSLTRETGREQFF; CDR3nt: TGTGCCAGCAGCTTAACGCGGGAGACGGGGCGTGAGCAGTTCTTC
v_gene: TRBV27; d_gene: TRBD1; len: 15; j_gene: TRBJ1-2; abundance: few; CDR3aa: CASNPQGQLNYGYTF; CDR3nt: TGTGCCAGCAACCCCCAGGGACAGCTTAACTATGGCTACACCTTC
v_gene: TRBV7-6; d_gene: NA; len: 13; j_gene: TRBJ1-1; abundance: few; CDR3aa: CASSLDVNTEAFF; CDR3nt: TGTGCCAGCAGCTTAGATGTGAACACTGAAGCTTTCTTT
v_gene: TRBV2; d_gene: NA; len: 13; j_gene: TRBJ2-5; abundance: few; CDR3aa: CASSSNSGETQYF; CDR3nt: TGTGCCAGCAGTTCCAACTCGGGGGAGACCCAGTACTTC